This TCR beta chain was found in a study of blood T cells in healthy people across ages. The people who gave samples were healthy Caucasians from Russia, aged roughly 6 to 90. The sample, 7.5 to 10 milliliters of peripheral blood, was drawn from each donor. Each sample had at least 7 million PBMCs isolated. Combining a sample-barcoded 5' primer with a J-beta primer mix, a second PCR ran for roughly 7 to 11 cycles. Via MiXCR, TCRdb re-called the 5' RACE reads, giving one row per CDR3 protein. The sample holds about 1.8 million distinct CDR3 sequences, roughly 49% seen once. Germline V gene sequence: CDR1 SGHRS, CDR2 YFSETQ. This CDR3 is built from 14 residues. This clonotype turned up a few times.

The clonotype originates from a woman in her thirties or forties in good health. The V gene is TRBV5-1, the J gene TRBJ2-4; no firm D call. The end of the DNA is better explained by TRBJ2-7, so the J call may be wrong. Sequenced: blood. CDR3 in DNA: TGCGCCAGCAGCTCTGGCCCGCAGAATTACGAGCAGTACTTC. As protein: CASSSGPQNYEQYF.